This T cell receptor beta chain derives from a study of T cells in Graves' hyperthyroidism and ophthalmopathy (dated by TCRdb to between 2019 and 2020). At the level of the whole study: Peripheral blood samples were taken at the time of initial diagnosis, prior to any treatment. In over five Graves' hyperthyroidism patients, the study also compared T-cell repertoires from thyroid tissue with T-cell repertoires from blood. The 90 to 100 discovery patients were randomly divided into training and test sets at a 7:3 ratio. A discovery cohort of roughly 100 patients, 43 with Graves' ophthalmopathy and about 60 with stable Graves' hyperthyroidism, was used to find distinguishing TCR V-J signatures. Following sampling, methimazole starting at 30 mg daily was given to hyperthyroidism patients, and high-dose intravenous methylprednisolone was given to ophthalmopathy patients. Prospective prediction of ophthalmopathy was tested in an independent validation cohort consisting of some 20 hyperthyroidism patients and around 16 patients who later progressed to ophthalmopathy. According to the paper, TCR Vbeta CDR3 sequencing was carried out on some 140 peripheral blood samples, which came from under 50 ophthalmopathy, approximately 72 hyperthyroidism and 17 progressor patients. Paper-wide results and their limitations: A model built on a 13 V-J signature distinguished ophthalmopathy from stable hyperthyroidism, reaching roughly 88% sensitivity and around 81% specificity in cross-validation and 80%/75% in testing. In validation, the model predicted progression to ophthalmopathy with 60% to 71% sensitivity and less than 80% specificity, a median of approximately 6.5 months before onset. Sample size was not statistically predetermined, and investigators were not blinded to group allocation. Most expanded thyroid clonotypes (frequency above 0.001) were also found in blood, which suggests that blood repertoires may mirror thyroid immune responses.

Stable Graves' hyperthyroidism was defined as the absence of progression to ophthalmopathy over 18 months of follow-up. Hyperthyroidism patients were newly diagnosed, with disease duration under 2 months, and aged 18 to 65 years. Patients with uncontrolled infections, other autoimmune diseases, pregnancy or lactation were excluded. Clinical symptoms, serum thyroxine and TRAb, thyroid ultrasound, and orbital computed tomography formed the basis for the diagnoses. Ficoll-Paque density gradient centrifugation was used to isolate PBMCs from around 10 ml of fresh peripheral blood. Trizol reagent was used to extract total RNA, and RNA quality was then checked on an Agilent 2100 Bioanalyzer. Notes on this clonotype: It lacks a known antigen. Base-call qualities are not available, and no considerably larger clone is one nucleotide away.

TCR beta CDR3 regions were amplified from RNA transcripts. For the first round of RT-PCR on the TCR CDR3, the HTBI primer set was used together with the Qiagen OneStep RT-PCR kit. The libraries were constructed in a second round of multiplex PCR and then size-selected and purified. The libraries were sequenced on an Illumina HiSeq2000 using paired-end 100 bp reads. Under the source paper's analysis protocol: Raw data were processed with SOAPnuke, discarding reads with adapters, uncalled bases, mean Phred below 15, or no exact constant-primer or identifier match. COPE v1.2.5 was used to merge high-quality paired reads, and clonotypes were defined as unique nucleotide sequences. Clonotypes were aligned to IMGT TRBV, TRBD and TRBJ reference segments using MiTCR v1.1. Analysis was restricted to V-J combinations with a frequency above 0.0001, which covered roughly 99% of repertoires. A TCS score was defined as the ratio between F50 (clonal expansion) and ExV (chaos), using BLOSUM62-based TCRdist between CDR3 peptides within each V-J. Welch's t-statistics and random forest reduced approximately 520 V-J features to fewer than 15, which were used in a naive Bayes classifier (R e1071). TCRdb reprocessed the public reads (quality trimming at Q25 with fastp, clone calling with MiXCR) and kept in-frame beta chains. Rows with one shared CDR3 protein collapse into an entry with the most common genes and DNA. The V and J calls were not made by the authors but by TCRdb's processing. For this sample the table gives 400,000 to 500,000 distinct CDR3 sequences, of which around 15% were detected only once. The top ten hold about 17% of the sample.

Inclusive of the bounding cysteine and phenylalanine, the CDR3 is 14 residues long. Solely the CDR3 DNA is kept, with 42 bases framed from the first base. V loses 5 bases of germline sequence and J loses 0 bases, and the interval between the two ends is 10 bases. For CDR1 and CDR2, the germline V gene lists SGHTA and FQGNSA. The sequencing sample was made of blood. This chain is built from TRBV7-2 and TRBJ1-1; too little of a D gene remains to name it. The TCR originated in a woman aged 18-30 years with Graves' hyperthyroidism. The CDR3 region reads CASSPPHMNTEAFF. The bases are TGTGCCAGCAGCCCCCCCCACATGAACACTGAAGCTTTCTTT.